The following is a T cell receptor (beta chain) sequence with its context. V trimming: 4 bases; J trimming: 7 bases; junction bases outside the gene matches: 6. The CDR3 has 16 residues. The germline CDR1 and CDR2 sequences are SEHNR and FQNEAQ (reference sequence). The data belong to a study of technical replicates of blood from several donors. Some clones are missing from TCRdb's copy, which holds only in-frame ones; the method was immunoSEQ multiplex PCR. The sample yields about 86,000 clones, just over 95% seen once. The sample comprised T cells isolated from PBMCs. This TCR came from a human donor in good health. The V and J genes are TRBV7-9 and TRBJ2-1; 14 bases are shared with TRBD2. Here the CDR3 reads CASSSPTSGRGNEQFF. CDR3 sequence (DNA): TGTGCCAGCAGCTCCCCGACTAGCGGGAGGGGTAATGAGCAGTTCTTC.